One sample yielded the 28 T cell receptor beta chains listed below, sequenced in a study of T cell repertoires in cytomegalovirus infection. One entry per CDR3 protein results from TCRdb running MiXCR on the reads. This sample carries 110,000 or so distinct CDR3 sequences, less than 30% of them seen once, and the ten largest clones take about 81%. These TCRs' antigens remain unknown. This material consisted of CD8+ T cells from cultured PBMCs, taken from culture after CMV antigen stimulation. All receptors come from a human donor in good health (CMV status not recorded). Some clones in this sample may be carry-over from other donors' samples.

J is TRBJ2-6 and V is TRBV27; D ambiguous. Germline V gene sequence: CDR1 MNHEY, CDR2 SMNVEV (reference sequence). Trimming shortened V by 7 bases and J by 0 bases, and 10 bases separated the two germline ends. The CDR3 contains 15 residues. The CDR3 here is CASKSQISGANVLTF. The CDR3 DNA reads TGTGCCAGCAAGTCCCAAATCTCTGGGGCCAACGTCCTGACTTTC.

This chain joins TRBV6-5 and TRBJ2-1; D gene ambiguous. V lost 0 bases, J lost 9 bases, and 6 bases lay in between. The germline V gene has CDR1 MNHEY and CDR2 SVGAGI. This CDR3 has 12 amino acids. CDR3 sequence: CASSYSGGEQFF. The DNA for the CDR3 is TGTGCCAGCAGTTACTCGGGTGGTGAGCAGTTCTTC.

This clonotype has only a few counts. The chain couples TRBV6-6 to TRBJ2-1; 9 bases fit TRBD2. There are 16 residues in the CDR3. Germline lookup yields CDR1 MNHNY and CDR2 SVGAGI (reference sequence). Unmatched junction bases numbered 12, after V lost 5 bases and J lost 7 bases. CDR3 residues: CASSGERRGGQNEQFF. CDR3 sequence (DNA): TGTGCCAGCAGTGGTGAAAGGCGGGGGGGCCAAAATGAGCAGTTCTTC.

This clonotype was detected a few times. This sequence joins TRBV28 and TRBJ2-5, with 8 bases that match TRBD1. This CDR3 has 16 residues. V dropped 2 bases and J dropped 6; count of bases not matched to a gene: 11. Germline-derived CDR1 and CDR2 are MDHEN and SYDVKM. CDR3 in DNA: TGTGCCAGCAGTTTACTAACAGGGGGGATCGGGAAGACCCAGTACTTC. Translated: CASSLLTGGIGKTQYF.

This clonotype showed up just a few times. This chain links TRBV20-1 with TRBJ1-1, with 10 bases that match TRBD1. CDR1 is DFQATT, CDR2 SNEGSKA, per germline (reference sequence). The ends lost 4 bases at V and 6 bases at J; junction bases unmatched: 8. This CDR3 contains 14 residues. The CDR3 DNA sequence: TGCAGTGCTACAAGACAGGGGGCCTGGGCTGAAGCTTTCTTT. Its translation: CSATRQGAWAEAFF.

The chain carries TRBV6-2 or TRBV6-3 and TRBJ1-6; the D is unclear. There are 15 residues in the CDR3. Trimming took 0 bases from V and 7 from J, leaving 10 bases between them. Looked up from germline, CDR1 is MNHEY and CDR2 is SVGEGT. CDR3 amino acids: CASSYSKRANSPLHF. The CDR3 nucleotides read TGTGCCAGCAGTTACTCGAAGAGGGCGAATTCACCCCTCCACTTT.

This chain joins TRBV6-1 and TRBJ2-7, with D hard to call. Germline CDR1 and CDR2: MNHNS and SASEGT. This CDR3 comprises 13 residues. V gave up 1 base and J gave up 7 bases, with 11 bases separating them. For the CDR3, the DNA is TGTGCCAGCAGTGAAGTTGGGAAGTGGGAGCAGTACTTC. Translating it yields CASSEVGKWEQYF.

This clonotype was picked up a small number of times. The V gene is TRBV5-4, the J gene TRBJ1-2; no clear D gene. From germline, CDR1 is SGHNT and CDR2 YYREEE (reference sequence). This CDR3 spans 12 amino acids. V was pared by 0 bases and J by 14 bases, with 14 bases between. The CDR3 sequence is CASSLEGFRRTF. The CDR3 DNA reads TGTGCCAGCAGCTTGGAAGGGTTCCGTAGGACCTTC.

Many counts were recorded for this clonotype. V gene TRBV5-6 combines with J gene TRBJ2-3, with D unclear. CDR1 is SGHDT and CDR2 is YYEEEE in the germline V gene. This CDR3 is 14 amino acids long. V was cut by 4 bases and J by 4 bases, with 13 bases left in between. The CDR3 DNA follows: TGTGCCAGCAGCCCGTACCTAGGAGCAGATACGCAGTATTTT. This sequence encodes CASSPYLGADTQYF. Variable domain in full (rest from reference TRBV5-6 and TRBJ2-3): DAGVTQSPTHLIKTRGQQVTLRCSPKSGHDTVSWYQQALGQGPQFIFQYYEEEERQRGNFPDRFSGHQFPNYSSELNVNALLLGDSALYLCASSPYLGADTQYFGPGTRLTVL.

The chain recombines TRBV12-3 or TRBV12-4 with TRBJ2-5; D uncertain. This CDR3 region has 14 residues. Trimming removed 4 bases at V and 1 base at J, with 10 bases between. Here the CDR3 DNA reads TGTGCCAGCAGTTCGGATCGATCCCAAGAGACCCAGTACTTC. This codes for CASSSDRSQETQYF.

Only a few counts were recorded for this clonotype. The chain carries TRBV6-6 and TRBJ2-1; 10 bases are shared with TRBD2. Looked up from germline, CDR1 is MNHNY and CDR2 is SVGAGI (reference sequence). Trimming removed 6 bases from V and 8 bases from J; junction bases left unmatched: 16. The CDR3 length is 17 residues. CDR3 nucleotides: TGTGCCAGCAGCAAAGGGACTAGCGTTTTCCTTGGCGATGAGCAGTTCTTC. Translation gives CASSKGTSVFLGDEQFF.

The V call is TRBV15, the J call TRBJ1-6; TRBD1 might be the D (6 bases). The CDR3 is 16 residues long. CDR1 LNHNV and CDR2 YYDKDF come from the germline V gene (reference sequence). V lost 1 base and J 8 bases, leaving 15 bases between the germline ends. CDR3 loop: CATSRARQAVDSPLHF. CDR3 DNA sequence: TGTGCCACCAGCAGAGCCAGACAGGCGGTGGATTCACCCCTCCACTTT.

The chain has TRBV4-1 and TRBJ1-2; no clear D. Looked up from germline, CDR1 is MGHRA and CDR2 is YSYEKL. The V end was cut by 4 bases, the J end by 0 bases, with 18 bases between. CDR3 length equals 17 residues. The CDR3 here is CASSPSVARPANYGYTF. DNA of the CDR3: TGCGCCAGCAGCCCGTCGGTAGCCAGACCGGCTAACTATGGCTACACCTTC.

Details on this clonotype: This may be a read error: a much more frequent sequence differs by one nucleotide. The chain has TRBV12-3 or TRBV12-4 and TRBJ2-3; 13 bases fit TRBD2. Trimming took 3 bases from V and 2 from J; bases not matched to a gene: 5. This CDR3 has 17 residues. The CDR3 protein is CASSLSGLAGNTDTQYF. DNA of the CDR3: TGTGCCAGCAGTTTGTCGGGACTAGCGGGGAACACAGATACGCAGTATTTT.

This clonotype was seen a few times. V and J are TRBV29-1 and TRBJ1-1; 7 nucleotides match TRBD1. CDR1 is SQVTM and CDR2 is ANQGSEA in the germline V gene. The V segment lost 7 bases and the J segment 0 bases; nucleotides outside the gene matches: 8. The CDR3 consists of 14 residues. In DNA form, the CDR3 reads TGCAGCGCTTACACAGGGGTTTTGAACACTGAAGCTTTCTTT. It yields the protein CSAYTGVLNTEAFF.

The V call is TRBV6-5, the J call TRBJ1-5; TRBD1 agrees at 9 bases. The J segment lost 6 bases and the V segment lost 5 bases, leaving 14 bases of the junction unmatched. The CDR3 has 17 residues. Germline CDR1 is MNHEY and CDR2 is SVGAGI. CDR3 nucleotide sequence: TGTGCCAGCAGTCAATCCGGCGGGACAGGGCTCGGTCAGCCCCAGCATTTT. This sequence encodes CASSQSGGTGLGQPQHF.

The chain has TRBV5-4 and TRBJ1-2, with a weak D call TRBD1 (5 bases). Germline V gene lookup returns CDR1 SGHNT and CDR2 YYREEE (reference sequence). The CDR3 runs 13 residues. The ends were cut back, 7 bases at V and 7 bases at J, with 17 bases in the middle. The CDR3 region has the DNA TGTGCCAGCCTGGGGCCCGCAAGTATTGGCTACACCTTC. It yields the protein CASLGPASIGYTF.

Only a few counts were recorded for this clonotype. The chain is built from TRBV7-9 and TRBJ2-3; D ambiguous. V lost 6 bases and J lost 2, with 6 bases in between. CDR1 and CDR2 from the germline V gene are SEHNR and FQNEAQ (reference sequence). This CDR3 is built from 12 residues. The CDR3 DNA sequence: TGTGCCAGCAGTCCCTTCACAGATACGCAGTATTTT. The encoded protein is CASSPFTDTQYF. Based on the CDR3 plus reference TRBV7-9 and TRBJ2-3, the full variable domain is DTGVSQNPRHKITKRGQNVTFRCDPISEHNRLYWYRQTLGQGPEFLTYFQNEAQLEKSRLLSDRFSAERPKGSFSTLEIQRTEQGDSAMYLCASSPFTDTQYFGPGTRLTVL.

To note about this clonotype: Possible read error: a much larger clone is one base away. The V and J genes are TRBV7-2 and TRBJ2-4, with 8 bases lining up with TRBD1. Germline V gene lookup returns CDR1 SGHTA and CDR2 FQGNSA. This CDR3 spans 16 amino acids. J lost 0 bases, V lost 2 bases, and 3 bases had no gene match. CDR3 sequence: CTSSLRTGIAKNIQYF. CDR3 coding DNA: TGTACCAGCAGCTTAAGGACAGGGATAGCCAAAAACATTCAGTACTTC.

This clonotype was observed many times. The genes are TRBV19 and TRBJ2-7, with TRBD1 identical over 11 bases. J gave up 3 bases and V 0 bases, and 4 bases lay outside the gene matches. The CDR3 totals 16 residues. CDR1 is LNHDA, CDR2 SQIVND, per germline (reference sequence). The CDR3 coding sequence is TGTGCCAGTAGTATAGACCCCGGGACAGGGGGCTACGAGCAGTACTTC. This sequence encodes CASSIDPGTGGYEQYF.

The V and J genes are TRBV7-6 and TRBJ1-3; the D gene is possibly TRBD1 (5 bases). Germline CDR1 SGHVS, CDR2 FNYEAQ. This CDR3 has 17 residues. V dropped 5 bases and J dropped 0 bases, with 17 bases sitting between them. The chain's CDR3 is CASSPEYETASGNTIYF. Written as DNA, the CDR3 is TGTGCCAGCAGCCCCGAATATGAGACAGCCTCTGGAAACACCATATATTTT. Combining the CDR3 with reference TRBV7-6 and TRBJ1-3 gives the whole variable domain GAGVSQSPRYKVTKRGQDVALRCDPISGHVSLYWYRQALGQGPEFLTYFNYEAQQDKSGLPNDRFSAERPEGSISTLTIQRTEQRDSAMYRCASSPEYETASGNTIYFGEGSWLTVV.

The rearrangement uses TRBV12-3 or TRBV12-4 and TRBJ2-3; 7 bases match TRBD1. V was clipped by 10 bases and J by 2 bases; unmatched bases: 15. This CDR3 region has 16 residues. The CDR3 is CAITGWGQHITDTQYF. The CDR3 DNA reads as TGTGCCATCACGGGGTGGGGACAGCACATCACAGATACGCAGTATTTT.

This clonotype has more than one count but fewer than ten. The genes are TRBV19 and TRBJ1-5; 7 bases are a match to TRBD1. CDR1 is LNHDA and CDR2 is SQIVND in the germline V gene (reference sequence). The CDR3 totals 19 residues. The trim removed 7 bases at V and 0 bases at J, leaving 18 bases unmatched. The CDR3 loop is CASTLSERDRVYSNQPQHF. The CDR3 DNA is TGTGCCAGTACCTTATCAGAAAGGGACAGAGTTTATAGCAATCAGCCCCAGCATTTT.

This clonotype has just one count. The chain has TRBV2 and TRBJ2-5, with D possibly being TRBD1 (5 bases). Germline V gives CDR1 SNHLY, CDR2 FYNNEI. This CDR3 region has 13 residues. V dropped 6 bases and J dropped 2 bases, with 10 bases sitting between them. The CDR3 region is CASRVNRQETQYF. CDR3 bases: TGTGCCAGCAGGGTAAACAGGCAAGAGACCCAGTACTTC. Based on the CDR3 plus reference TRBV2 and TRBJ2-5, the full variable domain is EPEVTQTPSHQVTQMGQEVILRCVPISNHLYFYWYRQILGQKVEFLVSFYNNEISEKSEIFDDQFSVERPDGSNFTLKIRSTKLEDSAMYFCASRVNRQETQYFGPGTRLLVL.

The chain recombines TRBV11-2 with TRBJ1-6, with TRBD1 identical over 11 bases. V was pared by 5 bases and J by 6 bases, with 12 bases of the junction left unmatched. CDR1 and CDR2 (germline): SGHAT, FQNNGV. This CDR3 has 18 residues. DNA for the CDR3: TGTGCCAGCAGCCTAGCCCGCCTCGGACAGGGGGCTAATTCACCCCTCCACTTT. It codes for CASSLARLGQGANSPLHF.

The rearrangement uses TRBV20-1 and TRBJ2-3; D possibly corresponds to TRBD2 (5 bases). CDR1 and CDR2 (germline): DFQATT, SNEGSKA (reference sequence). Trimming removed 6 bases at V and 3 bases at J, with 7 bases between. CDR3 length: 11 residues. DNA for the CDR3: TGCAGTGCGGGAGCGACAGATACGCAGTATTTT. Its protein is CSAGATDTQYF.

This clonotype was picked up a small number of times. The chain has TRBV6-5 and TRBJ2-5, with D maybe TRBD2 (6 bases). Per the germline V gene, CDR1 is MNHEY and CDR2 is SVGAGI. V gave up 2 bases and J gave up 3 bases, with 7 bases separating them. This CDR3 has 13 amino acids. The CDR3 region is CASSYGGEETQYF. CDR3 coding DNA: TGTGCCAGCAGTTACGGCGGGGAAGAGACCCAGTACTTC.

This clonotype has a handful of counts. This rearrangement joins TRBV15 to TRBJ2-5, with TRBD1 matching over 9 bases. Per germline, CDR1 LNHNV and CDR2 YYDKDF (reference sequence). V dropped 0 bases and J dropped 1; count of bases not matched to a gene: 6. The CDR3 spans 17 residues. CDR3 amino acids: CATSRDRGTGIQETQYF. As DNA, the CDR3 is TGTGCCACCAGCAGAGATCGAGGGACAGGGATCCAAGAGACCCAGTACTTC.